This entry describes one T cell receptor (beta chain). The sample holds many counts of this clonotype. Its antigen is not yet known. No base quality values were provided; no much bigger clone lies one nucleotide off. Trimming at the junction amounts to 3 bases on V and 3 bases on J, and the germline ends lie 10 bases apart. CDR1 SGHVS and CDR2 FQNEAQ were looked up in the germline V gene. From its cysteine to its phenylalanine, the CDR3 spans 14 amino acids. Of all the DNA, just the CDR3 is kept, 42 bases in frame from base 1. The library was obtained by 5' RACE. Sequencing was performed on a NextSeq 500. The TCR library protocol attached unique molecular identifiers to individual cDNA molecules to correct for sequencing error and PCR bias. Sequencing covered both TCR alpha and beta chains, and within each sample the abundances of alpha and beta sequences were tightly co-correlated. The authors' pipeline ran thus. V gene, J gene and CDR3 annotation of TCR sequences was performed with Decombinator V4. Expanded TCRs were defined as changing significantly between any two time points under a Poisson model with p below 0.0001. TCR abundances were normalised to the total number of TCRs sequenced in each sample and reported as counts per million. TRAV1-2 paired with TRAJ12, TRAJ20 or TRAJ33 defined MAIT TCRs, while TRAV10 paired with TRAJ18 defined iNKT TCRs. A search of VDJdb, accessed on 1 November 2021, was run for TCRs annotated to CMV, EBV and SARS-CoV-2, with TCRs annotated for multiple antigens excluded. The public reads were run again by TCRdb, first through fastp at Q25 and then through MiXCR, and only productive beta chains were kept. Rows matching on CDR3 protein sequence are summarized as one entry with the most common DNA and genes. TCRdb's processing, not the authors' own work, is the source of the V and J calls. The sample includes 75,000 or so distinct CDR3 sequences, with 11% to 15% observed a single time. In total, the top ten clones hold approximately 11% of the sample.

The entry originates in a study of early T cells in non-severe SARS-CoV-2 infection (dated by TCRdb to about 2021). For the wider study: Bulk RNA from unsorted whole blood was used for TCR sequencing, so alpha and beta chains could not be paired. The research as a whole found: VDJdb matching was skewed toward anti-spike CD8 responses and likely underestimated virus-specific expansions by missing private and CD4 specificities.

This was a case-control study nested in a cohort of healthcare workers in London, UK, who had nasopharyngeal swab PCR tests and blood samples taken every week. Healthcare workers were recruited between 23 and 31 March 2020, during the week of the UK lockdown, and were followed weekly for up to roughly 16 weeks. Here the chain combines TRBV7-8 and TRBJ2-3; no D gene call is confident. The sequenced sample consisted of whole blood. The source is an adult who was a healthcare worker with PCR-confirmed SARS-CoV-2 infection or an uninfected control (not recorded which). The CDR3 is CASSFLSLTDTQYF. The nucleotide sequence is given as TGTGCCAGCAGCTTTTTATCCTTAACAGATACGCAGTATTTT. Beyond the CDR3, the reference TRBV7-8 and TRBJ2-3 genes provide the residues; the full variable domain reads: GAGVSQSPRYKVAKRGQDVALRCDPISGHVSLFWYQQALGQGPEFLTYFQNEAQLDKSGLPSDRFFAERPEGSVSTLKIQRTQQEDSAVYLCASSFLSLTDTQYFGPGTRLTVL.